The 25 T cell receptor beta chains below all came from one sample that was sequenced in a study of cytomegalovirus exposure and HLA in healthy donors. It was with 60 Vbeta and 13 Jbeta primers that the PCR ran. Generated by immunoSEQ multiplex PCR, the TCRdb table keeps only in-frame clones and is missing some. The sample shows over 150,000 clones, roughly three quarters of them seen only once. The sequencing input was PBMCs. The receptors originated from a man aged 25 to 40 in good health and CMV-seropositive.

The gene calls are TRBV14 and TRBJ2-5, with no clear D. Trimming took off 0 bases at V and 7 bases at J, with 9 bases between the two ends. The germline V gene has CDR1 SGHDN and CDR2 FVKESK. This CDR3 comprises 13 residues. The CDR3 sequence is CASSQDLRGTQYF. CDR3 nucleotide sequence: TGTGCCAGCAGCCAAGATCTCCGCGGGACCCAGTACTTC. Variable domain in full (rest from reference TRBV14 and TRBJ2-5): EAGVTQFPSHSVIEKGQTVTLRCDPISGHDNLYWYRRVMGKEIKFLLHFVKESKQDESGMPNNRFLAERTGGTYSTLKVQPAELEDSGVYFCASSQDLRGTQYFGPGTRLLVL.

V gene TRBV7-9 combines with J gene TRBJ1-4, with D perhaps TRBD1 (5 bases). V was trimmed by 1 base and J by 4 bases, leaving 10 bases between them. Germline-derived CDR1 and CDR2 are SEHNR and FQNEAQ (reference sequence). CDR3 size: 15 residues. The CDR3: CASSLGGLYNEKLFF. Written as DNA, the CDR3 is TGTGCCAGCAGCTTAGGGGGACTCTATAATGAAAAACTGTTTTTT.

V usage is TRBV6-5 and J usage is TRBJ2-7; 7 bases match TRBD2. This CDR3 is 14 amino acids long. V lost 2 bases, J lost 6 bases, and 7 bases stayed unmatched. CDR1 and CDR2 from the germline V gene are MNHEY and SVGAGI. The CDR3 here is CASSYGLGGGEQYF. The CDR3 DNA follows: TGTGCCAGCAGTTACGGTTTGGGGGGGGGCGAGCAGTACTTC.

This clone was recorded a few times. This rearrangement joins TRBV6-5 to TRBJ1-1; D remains unclear. Looked up from germline, CDR1 is MNHEY and CDR2 is SVGAGI. Between the trimmed V and J ends, which lost 0 bases and 7 bases, there was a span of 15 bases. The CDR3 spans 15 residues. This chain's CDR3 is CASSYSMRLRGEAFF. CDR3 nucleotide sequence: TGTGCCAGCAGTTACTCGATGCGGCTCCGGGGTGAAGCTTTCTTT.

On this clone itself: One end of the junction does not line up with germline, which may come from a read error. This chain links TRBV5-1 with TRBJ2-1; D is undetermined. CDR3 length: 15 residues. Germline assignment: CDR1 SGHRS and CDR2 YFSETQ. The CDR3 loop reads CASTLVVSSYNEQFF. The DNA for the CDR3 is TGCGCCAGCACCTTGGTGGTGAGCTCCTACAATGAGCAGTTCTTC.

The chain couples TRBV7-9 to TRBJ2-1; D might be TRBD1 (6 bases). Between the trimmed V and J ends, which lost 2 bases and 0 bases, there was a span of 14 bases. CDR3 length equals 17 residues. CDR1 is SEHNR, CDR2 FQNEAQ, per germline (reference sequence). The CDR3: CASSLILTGSSYNEQFF. The CDR3, as DNA: TGTGCCAGCAGCTTAATCCTAACAGGGAGCTCCTACAATGAGCAGTTCTTC.

This clone has more than one count but fewer than ten. The rearrangement links TRBV25-1 to TRBJ2-7, with 7 bases matching TRBD1. This CDR3 has 15 residues. After removal of 3 bases from V and 3 bases from J, the junction contained 8 bases not matched to a gene. Germline CDR1 reads MGHDK; CDR2 reads SYGVNS. CDR3 nucleotide sequence: TGTGCCAGCAGTGACCCCGGACAGGAAAACTACGAGCAGTACTTC. This encodes CASSDPGQENYEQYF.

This chain connects TRBV7-9 to TRBJ1-5; tentatively, D is TRBD1 (5 bases). CDR3 length equals 14 residues. Looked up from germline, CDR1 is SEHNR and CDR2 is FQNEAQ (reference sequence). Between the trimmed V and J ends, which lost 5 bases and 6 bases, there was a span of 14 bases. The CDR3 spells CASSIGGVGQPQHF. DNA of the CDR3: TGTGCCAGCAGCATCGGGGGTGTGGGTCAGCCCCAGCATTTT.

The rearrangement joins TRBV4-1 to TRBJ2-3; 10 bases map to TRBD2. The CDR3 consists of 18 residues. The J segment lost 0 bases and the V segment lost 1 base, leaving 7 bases of the junction unmatched. CDR1 is MGHRA and CDR2 is YSYEKL in the germline V gene. The CDR3 reads CASSQALAGVPSTDTQYF. In nucleotides, the CDR3 is TGCGCCAGCAGCCAAGCCCTAGCGGGAGTGCCGAGCACAGATACGCAGTATTTT.

The V call is TRBV4-2, the J call TRBJ2-2; D uncertain. Germline V gene lookup returns CDR1 LGHNA and CDR2 YNFKEQ. Trimming removed 2 bases at V and 7 bases at J, with 11 bases between. The CDR3 is 14 amino acids. The chain's CDR3 is CASSQLRGGGELFF. As DNA, the CDR3 is TGTGCCAGCAGCCAACTTCGTGGCGGCGGGGAGCTGTTTTTT.

V and J are TRBV7-9 and TRBJ1-2, with D possibly being TRBD1 (6 bases). Germline values: CDR1 SEHNR, CDR2 FQNEAQ (reference sequence). The CDR3 length is 14 residues. V was shortened by 1 base and J by 8 bases, with 14 bases between the two germline ends. CDR3 protein: CASSLGGGNRGYTF. The CDR3 DNA reads TGTGCCAGCAGCTTAGGCGGGGGCAACCGGGGCTACACCTTC.

This clone came up once. The chain uses TRBV15 and TRBJ2-5; a possible D gene is TRBD2 (6 bases). Germline loops: CDR1 LNHNV, CDR2 YYDKDF (reference sequence). Trimming stripped 0 bases from V and 4 bases from J, with 12 bases between. This CDR3 contains 15 residues. CDR3 residues: CATSRDQGGGETQYF. CDR3 bases: TGTGCCACCAGCAGAGATCAGGGAGGTGGAGAGACCCAGTACTTC.

There are a few counts of this clone. The chain combines TRBV18 with TRBJ1-3, with D possibly TRBD1 on 5 matching bases. The length of the CDR3 is 17 residues. Trimming left V 4 bases short and J 2 bases short, with 18 bases between. Germline assignment: CDR1 KGHSH and CDR2 LQKENI. This chain's CDR3 is CASSRLGPGTPGNTIYF. CDR3 nucleotide sequence: TGTGCCAGCTCACGACTAGGGCCGGGGACCCCTGGAAACACCATATATTTT.

The gene calls are TRBV28 and TRBJ2-2, with TRBD2 identical over 7 bases. The CDR3 sequence is 15 residues long. The junction had 10 bases not matched to a gene; V was cut back by 6 bases and J by 6 bases. CDR1 MDHEN and CDR2 SYDVKM come from the germline V gene. In nucleotides, the CDR3 is TGTGCCAGCAGCGTCGGCGGGAGCTTTTCCGGGGAGCTGTTTTTT. Its protein is CASSVGGSFSGELFF.

This clone was observed many times. This rearrangement joins TRBV6-5 to TRBJ1-2; 10 bases match TRBD1. Germline trimming cut 6 bases from V and 4 bases from J; bases unmatched to any gene: 8. The CDR3 is made up of 15 amino acids. From germline, CDR1 is MNHEY and CDR2 SVGAGI. The CDR3 DNA follows: TGTGCCAGCAGCCTTCGGGACAGGGGTACCTATGGCTACACCTTC. This sequence encodes CASSLRDRGTYGYTF.

This clone was detected only once. The chain joins TRBV25-1 to TRBJ2-7; 12 bases align to TRBD1. V shed 1 base, J shed 3 bases, and the junction held 4 bases outside the gene matches. Germline CDR1 is MGHDK and CDR2 is SYGVNS. This CDR3 is 16 amino acids long. The CDR3 bases are TGTGCCAGCAGTGAATTCGGGACAGGGGGCCTCTACGAGCAGTACTTC. Translation gives CASSEFGTGGLYEQYF.

V is TRBV11-2 and J is TRBJ2-5; D remains ambiguous. The CDR3 contains 11 residues. V was cut by 5 bases and J by 5 bases, with 6 bases left in between. In germline, CDR1 is SGHAT, CDR2 FQNNGV. CDR3 region: CASSLRETQYF. The DNA of the CDR3 is TGTGCCAGCAGCCTGCGGGAGACCCAGTACTTC.

J is TRBJ2-1 and V is TRBV19; TRBD2 matches at 13 bases. CDR3 length: 14 amino acids. The J segment lost 4 bases and the V segment lost 10 bases, leaving 4 bases of the junction unmatched. The germline CDR1 and CDR2 sequences are LNHDA and SQIVND (reference sequence). CDR3: CATETSGGYNEQFF. CDR3 bases: TGTGCCACGGAGACTAGCGGGGGGTACAATGAGCAGTTCTTC.

This clone appeared once. The chain employs TRBV19 and TRBJ1-5; D possibly corresponds to TRBD1 (5 bases). V was clipped by 3 bases and J by 6 bases, with 12 bases between them. The CDR3 consists of 14 residues. In germline, CDR1 is LNHDA, CDR2 SQIVND (reference sequence). Written as DNA, the CDR3 is TGTGCCAGTAGTATTGCAGGGAACGGTCAGCCCCAGCATTTT. Its translation: CASSIAGNGQPQHF.

The V call is TRBV9, the J call TRBJ2-7, with 10 bases fitting TRBD1. This CDR3 has 16 residues. Germline V CDR1 and CDR2: SGDLS, YYNGEE. The V segment lost 2 bases and the J segment 6 bases; nucleotides outside the gene matches: 11. DNA of the CDR3: TGTGCCAGCAGCGTTGGGGGACAGGGGAGAAGGAGCGAGCAGTACTTC. Its translation: CASSVGGQGRRSEQYF.

The chain has TRBV5-4 and TRBJ2-7; TRBD2 matches 7 bases. CDR1 SGHNT and CDR2 YYREEE come from the germline V gene (reference sequence). This CDR3 region has 16 residues. V was pared by 4 bases and J by 5 bases, with 15 bases of the junction left unmatched. The CDR3 DNA follows: TGTGCCAGCAGCCCCGGAACTAGCGATGATTCCCACGAGCAGTACTTC. Translated, it gives CASSPGTSDDSHEQYF.

This rearrangement joins TRBV11-2 to TRBJ2-7, with 10 bases matching TRBD2. Germline lookup yields CDR1 SGHAT and CDR2 FQNNGV. V lost 6 bases to trimming and J lost 3 bases; unmatched junction nucleotides: 5. The CDR3 consists of 14 residues. The CDR3 region is CASSSIAGGYEQYF. The CDR3 nucleotides read TGTGCCAGCAGTTCTATAGCGGGAGGCTACGAGCAGTACTTC.

A note on this clone: Germline and junction disagree at one end, which may indicate a read error. V is TRBV7-6 and J is TRBJ2-6; 8 bases agree with TRBD1. CDR1 and CDR2 (germline): SGHVS, FNYEAQ. The CDR3 is 16 residues long. DNA of the CDR3: TGTGCCAGCAGCTTACAGGGGGCGCCTGGGGCCAACGCCCTGACTTTC. It codes for CASSLQGAPGANALTF.

This clone was seen a few times. This CDR3 is CATSIHGRAETKNIQYF. The CDR3 DNA sequence: TGTGCCACCAGCATCCATGGCAGGGCAGAAACCAAAAACATTCAGTACTTC. J is TRBJ2-4 and V is TRBV15; D is possibly TRBD1 (5 bases). Trimming removed 4 bases at V and 2 bases at J, with 18 bases between. The CDR3 is made up of 17 amino acids. CDR1 LNHNV and CDR2 YYDKDF come from the germline V gene (reference sequence).

The rearrangement links TRBV30 to TRBJ1-4, with a tentative D call TRBD1 (5 bases). Trimming removed 0 bases at V and 7 bases at J, with 9 bases between. CDR1 and CDR2 (germline): GTSNPN, SVGIG (reference sequence). The CDR3 runs to 13 residues. Here the CDR3 DNA reads TGTGCCTGGAGTGTAAGGGGTTCTGAAAAACTGTTTTTT. This translates into CAWSVRGSEKLFF. Full variable domain (missing parts from reference TRBV30 and TRBJ1-4): SQTIHQWPATLVQPVGSPLSLECTVEGTSNPNLYWYRQAAGRGLQLLFYSVGIGQISSEVPQNLSASRPQDRQFILSSKKLLLSDSGFYLCAWSVRGSEKLFFGSGTQLSVL.